The 27 T cell receptor beta chains given below trace back to one sample, sequenced in a study of neurological immune-mediated disorders. From the 5' RACE reads, TCRdb called clonotypes with MiXCR, one entry per CDR3 protein. The data show approximately 32,000 distinct CDR3 sequences, with around 6.8% seen just once and roughly 4.4% held by the top ten. The sample taken for sequencing was PBMCs. Receptors were obtained from a middle-aged woman in good health.

On this clonotype: A much larger clone differs from this one at a single base, so this may be a read error. V usage is TRBV6-5 and J usage is TRBJ2-3; D remains ambiguous. Germline V gene lookup returns CDR1 MNHEY and CDR2 SVGAGI. This CDR3 is built from 14 residues. The DNA of the CDR3 is TGTGCCAGCAATTACAGAGATGGCACAGATACGCAGTATTTT. Translation: CASNYRDGTDTQYF.

This clonotype was counted between two and nine times. The chain joins TRBV24-1 to TRBJ2-2; either TRBD1 or TRBD2 may supply D (5 bases each). Germline CDR1 is KGHDR and CDR2 is SFDVKD. V lost 3 bases and J 1 base, leaving 14 bases between the germline ends. This CDR3 has 17 amino acids. The CDR3 DNA follows: TGTGCCACCAGTGATGCCCCGGGACCTCGGAACACCGGGGAGCTGTTTTTT. Residues: CATSDAPGPRNTGELFF.

This clonotype has ten or more counts. The rearrangement joins TRBV5-1 to TRBJ2-3, with 11 bases fitting TRBD1. The CDR3 is made up of 17 amino acids. Germline lookup yields CDR1 SGHRS and CDR2 YFSETQ. J gave up 1 base and V 2 bases, and 6 bases lay outside the gene matches. CDR3 loop: CASSFSGTGGGTDTQYF. The CDR3 coding sequence is TGCGCCAGCAGCTTCTCCGGGACAGGGGGGGGCACAGATACGCAGTATTTT.

This clonotype was counted many times. The chain uses TRBV6-1 and TRBJ1-5; tentative D call: TRBD1 (5 bases). The CDR3 runs 14 residues. The V gene's germline CDR1 is MNHNS and CDR2 SASEGT. Trimming removed 6 bases at V and 6 bases at J, with 15 bases between. The CDR3 loop is CASRYRTGGQPQHF. CDR3 nucleotides: TGTGCCAGCAGATACAGGACCGGCGGTCAGCCCCAGCATTTT.

This clonotype was recorded many times. V gene TRBV24-1 combines with J gene TRBJ2-5, with D perhaps assigned TRBD1 or TRBD2 (5 bases each). Trimming pared 3 bases from V and 4 bases from J, leaving 8 bases between. The CDR3 extends over 13 amino acids. Germline V gene sequence: CDR1 KGHDR, CDR2 SFDVKD. The CDR3 DNA is TGTGCCACCAGTGATGGGGCGGGAGAGACCCAGTACTTC. Encoded protein: CATSDGAGETQYF.

This clonotype has at least ten counts. The genes are TRBV4-1 and TRBJ1-6; D might be TRBD1 (6 bases). Looked up from germline, CDR1 is MGHRA and CDR2 is YSYEKL. This CDR3 has 17 residues. The V and J ends lost 0 bases and 3 bases respectively, with 12 bases between them. The CDR3 sequence: CASSQDRQAGYNSPLHF. DNA for the CDR3: TGCGCCAGCAGCCAAGATCGACAGGCGGGCTATAATTCACCCCTCCACTTT.

This clonotype has at least ten counts. This chain uses TRBV11-2 with TRBJ2-1; D remains unclear. V lost 5 bases, J lost 10 bases, and 9 bases lay in between. The CDR3 has 11 residues. Germline CDR1 and CDR2: SGHAT and FQNNGV. The CDR3 DNA is TGTGCCAGCAGCGTAGGGCGGGAGCAGTTCTTC. It codes for CASSVGREQFF.

This clonotype has only a few counts. The rearrangement links TRBV5-4 to TRBJ1-6; no clear D gene. V was pared by 0 bases and J by 9 bases, with 13 bases between. Germline CDR1 reads SGHNT; CDR2 reads YYREEE (reference sequence). The CDR3 is made up of 15 amino acids. DNA of the CDR3: TGTGCCAGCAGCTTGGATGGCGGGATGACTTCACCCCTCCACTTT. Amino acids: CASSLDGGMTSPLHF.

There are many counts of this clonotype. The chain recombines TRBV20-1 with TRBJ1-2, with 8 bases that match TRBD1. The CDR3 runs to 12 residues. J was trimmed by 4 bases and V by 5 bases; bases with no gene match: 3. CDR1 is DFQATT, CDR2 SNEGSKA, per germline (reference sequence). The DNA for the CDR3 is TGCAGTGCTCGACAGGGGTCCTATGGCTACACCTTC. It specifies CSARQGSYGYTF.

This clonotype was found many times. The V and J genes are TRBV4-3 and TRBJ2-2, with D possibly TRBD2 on 6 matching bases. The CDR3 length is 16 residues. The V and J ends lost 0 bases and 1 base respectively, with 9 bases between them. Germline-derived CDR1 and CDR2 are LGHNA and YSLEER. Here the CDR3 reads CASSQEGTWNTGELFF. The CDR3, as DNA: TGCGCCAGCAGCCAAGAAGGGACTTGGAACACCGGGGAGCTGTTTTTT.

This clonotype was picked up many times. The V and J genes are TRBV20-1 and TRBJ2-4; D call uncertain. Between the trimmed V and J ends, which lost 3 bases and 7 bases, there was a span of 16 bases. Germline CDR1 DFQATT, CDR2 SNEGSKA (reference sequence). The CDR3 contains 14 residues. CDR3 DNA sequence: TGCAGTGCTAGGGATACGGGTTTCGGGAACATTCAGTACTTC. Its protein is CSARDTGFGNIQYF.

This clonotype was detected ten times or more. The chain has TRBV3-1 and TRBJ2-5, with 13 bases that match TRBD2. There are 14 residues in the CDR3. Unmatched junction bases numbered 3, after V lost 5 bases and J lost 6 bases. CDR1 is LGHDT and CDR2 is YNNKEL in the germline V gene (reference sequence). The CDR3 DNA is TGTGCCAGCAGCTCGGGACTAGCGGGAAAGACCCAGTACTTC. Protein product: CASSSGLAGKTQYF.

This clonotype has a count of ten or more. The gene calls are TRBV7-9 and TRBJ1-2; a possible D gene is TRBD1 (5 bases). This CDR3 is 15 amino acids long. The germline gives CDR1 SEHNR, CDR2 FQNEAQ (reference sequence). The ends were cut back, 1 base at V and 7 bases at J, with 16 bases in the middle. CDR3 DNA: TGTGCCAGCAGCTTAGGAGGGGAGGGCGCGAGTGGCTACACCTTC. It specifies CASSLGGEGASGYTF.

The J gene is TRBJ2-1, the V gene TRBV7-8; 11 bases map to TRBD2. Per germline, CDR1 SGHVS and CDR2 FQNEAQ. V trimming: 5 bases; J trimming: 10 bases; junction bases outside the gene matches: 7. This CDR3 region has 14 residues. CDR3 sequence: CASSPTSGVGEQFF. CDR3 coding DNA: TGTGCCAGCAGCCCGACTAGCGGGGTTGGGGAGCAGTTCTTC.

This clonotype was seen ten or more times. V gene TRBV5-1 combines with J gene TRBJ2-5; TRBD2 matches 7 bases. The CDR3 has 14 residues. In germline, CDR1 is SGHRS, CDR2 YFSETQ. After removal of 2 bases from V and 0 bases from J, the junction contained 1 base not matched to a gene. The chain's CDR3 is CASSFSGDQETQYF. The DNA for the CDR3 is TGCGCCAGCAGCTTCAGCGGGGACCAAGAGACCCAGTACTTC.

In its sample, this clonotype was seen many times. The J gene is TRBJ1-2, the V gene TRBV2; D gene unclear. The germline V gene has CDR1 SNHLY and CDR2 FYNNEI. The ends were cut back, 6 bases at V and 8 bases at J, with 16 bases in the middle. The CDR3 consists of 13 residues. CDR3 amino acids: CASRTEMTWGYTF. In nucleotides, the CDR3 is TGTGCCAGCAGAACTGAAATGACGTGGGGCTACACCTTC.

Ten or more counts support this clonotype. The chain carries TRBV11-2 and TRBJ2-3; 7 bases line up with TRBD1. The CDR3 sequence is 14 residues long. The germline V gene has CDR1 SGHAT and CDR2 FQNNGV. V was pared by 1 base and J by 8 bases, with 6 bases of the junction left unmatched. For the CDR3, the DNA is TGTGCCAGCAGCTTAGCCACGCGACAGGGTACGCAGTATTTT. It translates to CASSLATRQGTQYF.

This clonotype was found a few times. This chain uses TRBV19 with TRBJ1-2; 7 nucleotides agree with TRBD1. V gave up 3 bases and J gave up 2 bases; unmatched junction bases: 9. Germline V gene lookup returns CDR1 LNHDA and CDR2 SQIVND (reference sequence). CDR3 length: 16 residues. The CDR3 DNA reads TGTGCCAGTAGTATCCCTACTACAGGGGAGAACTATGGCTACACCTTC. This sequence encodes CASSIPTTGENYGYTF.

This clonotype has ten or more counts. The chain has TRBV30 and TRBJ2-1; 13 bases agree with TRBD2. The ends lost 3 bases at V and 14 bases at J; junction bases unmatched: 4. The CDR3 runs 12 residues. The germline CDR1 and CDR2 sequences are GTSNPN and SVGIG (reference sequence). This CDR3 reads CAWRTSGRSEFF. CDR3 DNA: TGTGCCTGGAGGACTAGCGGGAGGTCCGAGTTCTTC. Filled out from reference TRBV30 and TRBJ2-1, the complete variable domain reads SQTIHQWPATLVQPVGSPLSLECTVEGTSNPNLYWYRQAAGRGLQLLFYSVGIGQISSEVPQNLSASRPQDRQFILSSKKLLLSDSGFYLCAWRTSGRSEFFGPGTRLTVL.

This clonotype showed up many times. The chain carries TRBV6-1 and TRBJ1-5; D remains unclear. Germline-derived CDR1 and CDR2 are MNHNS and SASEGT. V was clipped by 0 bases and J by 5 bases, with 8 bases between them. The CDR3 is 14 residues long. Here the CDR3 DNA reads TGTGCCAGCAGTGAAGCGCGAATTGATCAGCCCCAGCATTTT. Translated: CASSEARIDQPQHF.

The CDR3 region is CASSPEAGTYNEQFF. The CDR3 DNA sequence: TGTGCCAGCAGCCCTGAGGCGGGGACCTACAATGAGCAGTTCTTC. The gene calls are TRBV7-6 and TRBJ2-1, with D maybe TRBD2 (6 bases). The germline V and J ends were trimmed by 5 bases and 2 bases, with 13 bases remaining between them. The CDR3 extends over 15 amino acids. Germline V gene lookup returns CDR1 SGHVS and CDR2 FNYEAQ.

This clonotype was seen many times. This chain joins TRBV20-1 and TRBJ1-6; 10 bases agree with TRBD1. The germline V gene encodes CDR1 DFQATT and CDR2 SNEGSKA (reference sequence). There are 14 residues in the CDR3. The trim removed 8 bases at V and 7 bases at J, leaving 8 bases unmatched. The DNA for the CDR3 is TGCAGTCCCGACAGGACAGGGGGAAATTCACCCCTCCACTTT. As protein: CSPDRTGGNSPLHF.

This clonotype appeared a few times. The gene calls are TRBV6-6 and TRBJ2-1; the D gene is possibly TRBD1 (6 bases). The CDR3 is 18 residues long. Germline lookup yields CDR1 MNHNY and CDR2 SVGAGI (reference sequence). V shed 2 bases and J shed 5 bases, with 22 bases lying between them. CDR3 sequence: CASSYTSLQGRVDNEQFF. Here the CDR3 DNA reads TGTGCCAGCAGTTACACCTCCCTACAGGGTCGGGTAGACAATGAGCAGTTCTTC.

This clonotype was found many times. The chain joins TRBV6-2 or TRBV6-3 to TRBJ1-1; D not certain. Germline CDR1 MNHEY, CDR2 SVGEGT. CDR3 length equals 14 residues. V was shortened by 2 bases and J by 0 bases, with 7 bases between the two germline ends. The chain's CDR3 is CASSYGRMNTEAFF. DNA for the CDR3: TGTGCCAGCAGTTACGGCAGGATGAACACTGAAGCTTTCTTT.

This clonotype occurred many times. The chain combines TRBV18 with TRBJ2-2; 7 bases line up with TRBD2. Germline V gives CDR1 KGHSH, CDR2 LQKENI. With 3 bases clipped from V and 4 bases from J, the junction kept 8 bases outside the gene matches. This CDR3 is built from 16 residues. CDR3 DNA sequence: TGTGCCAGCTCACCGATGGCAGTAGCGGGCACCGGGGAGCTGTTTTTT. Protein product: CASSPMAVAGTGELFF.

The sample holds many counts of this clonotype. V gene TRBV20-1 combines with J gene TRBJ2-3; 8 bases are a match to TRBD2. Trimming removed 5 bases from V and 6 bases from J; junction bases left unmatched: 1. Germline V gene lookup returns CDR1 DFQATT and CDR2 SNEGSKA (reference sequence). The CDR3 loop spans 11 amino acids. CDR3 sequence reads: CSARGGDTQYF. The CDR3 DNA sequence: TGCAGTGCTCGGGGGGGGGATACGCAGTATTTT.

This clonotype has a count of ten or more. This chain uses TRBV7-9 with TRBJ1-5; D unresolved. Trimming removed 5 bases from V and 2 bases from J, with 4 bases in between. Germline lookup yields CDR1 SEHNR and CDR2 FQNEAQ (reference sequence). The CDR3 contains 12 residues. CDR3 amino acids: CASSGGNQPQHF. For the CDR3, the DNA is TGTGCCAGCAGCGGGGGCAATCAGCCCCAGCATTTT.